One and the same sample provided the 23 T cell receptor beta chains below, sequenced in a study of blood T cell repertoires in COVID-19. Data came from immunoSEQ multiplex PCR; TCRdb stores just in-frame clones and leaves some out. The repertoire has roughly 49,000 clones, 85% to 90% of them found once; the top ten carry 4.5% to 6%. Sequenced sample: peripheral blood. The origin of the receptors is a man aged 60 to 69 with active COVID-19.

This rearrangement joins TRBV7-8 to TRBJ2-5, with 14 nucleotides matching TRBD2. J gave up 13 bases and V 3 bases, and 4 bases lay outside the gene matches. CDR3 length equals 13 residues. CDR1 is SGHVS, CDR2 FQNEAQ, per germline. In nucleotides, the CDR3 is TGTGCCAGCAGCTTGGGACTAGCGGGGGCCGGGTACTTC. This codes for CASSLGLAGAGYF.

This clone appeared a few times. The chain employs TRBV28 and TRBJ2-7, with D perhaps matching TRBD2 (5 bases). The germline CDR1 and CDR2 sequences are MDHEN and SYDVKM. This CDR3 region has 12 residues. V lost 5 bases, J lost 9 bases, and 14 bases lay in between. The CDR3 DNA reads TGTGCCAGCAGTACTGTAGGGAGCGGGCAGTACTTC. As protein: CASSTVGSGQYF.

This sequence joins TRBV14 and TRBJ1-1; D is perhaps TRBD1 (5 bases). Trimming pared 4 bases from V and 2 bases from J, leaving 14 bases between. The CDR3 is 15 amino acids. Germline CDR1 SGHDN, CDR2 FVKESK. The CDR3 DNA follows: TGTGCCAGCAGCCTTCCCGGGACTGTTAACACTGAAGCTTTCTTT. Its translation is CASSLPGTVNTEAFF.

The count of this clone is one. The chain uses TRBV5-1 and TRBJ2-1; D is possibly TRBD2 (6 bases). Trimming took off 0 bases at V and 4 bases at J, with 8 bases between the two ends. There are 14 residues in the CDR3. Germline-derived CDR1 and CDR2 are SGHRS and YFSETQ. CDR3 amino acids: CASSLDSGYNEQFF. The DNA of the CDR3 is TGCGCCAGCAGCTTGGATAGCGGTTACAATGAGCAGTTCTTC.

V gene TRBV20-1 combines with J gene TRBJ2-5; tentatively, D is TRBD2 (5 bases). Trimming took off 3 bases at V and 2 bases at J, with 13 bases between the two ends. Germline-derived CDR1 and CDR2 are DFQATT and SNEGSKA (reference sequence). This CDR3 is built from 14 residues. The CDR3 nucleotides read TGCAGTGCTAGTCGACGGGATCTACAAGAGACCCAGTACTTC. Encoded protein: CSASRRDLQETQYF.

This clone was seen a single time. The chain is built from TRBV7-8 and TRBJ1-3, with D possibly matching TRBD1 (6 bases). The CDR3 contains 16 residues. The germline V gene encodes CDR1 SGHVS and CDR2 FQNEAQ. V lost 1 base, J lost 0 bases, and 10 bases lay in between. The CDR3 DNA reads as TGTGCCAGCAGCTTAGTCGCAGGGGACTCTGGAAACACCATATATTTT. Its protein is CASSLVAGDSGNTIYF.

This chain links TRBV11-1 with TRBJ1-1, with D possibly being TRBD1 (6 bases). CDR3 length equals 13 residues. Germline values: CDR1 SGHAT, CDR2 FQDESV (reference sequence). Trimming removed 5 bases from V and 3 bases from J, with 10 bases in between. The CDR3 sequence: CASSPYRDTEAFF. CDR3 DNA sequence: TGTGCCAGCAGCCCTTACAGGGACACTGAAGCTTTCTTT.

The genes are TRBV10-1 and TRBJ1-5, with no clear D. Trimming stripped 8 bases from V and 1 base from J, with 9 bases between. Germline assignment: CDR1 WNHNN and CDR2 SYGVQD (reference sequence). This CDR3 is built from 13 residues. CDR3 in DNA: TGCGCCAGCCGAGACGGGAGCAATCAGCCCCAGCATTTT. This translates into CASRDGSNQPQHF.

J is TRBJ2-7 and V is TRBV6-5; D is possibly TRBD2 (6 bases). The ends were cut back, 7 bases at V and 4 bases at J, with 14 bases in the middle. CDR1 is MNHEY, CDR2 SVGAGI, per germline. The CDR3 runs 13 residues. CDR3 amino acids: CASTGTGLYEQYF. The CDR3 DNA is TGTGCCAGCACCGGGACGGGACTTTACGAGCAGTACTTC.

The CDR3 coding sequence is TGTGCCAGCAGCCAATCTCAAGCGGGAGTGGCCGGGGAGCTGTTTTTT. This gives the protein CASSQSQAGVAGELFF. The J gene is TRBJ2-2, the V gene TRBV7-2; 8 bases map to TRBD2. The length of the CDR3 is 16 residues. V shed 5 bases and J 6 bases; nucleotides not matched to a gene: 11. CDR1 and CDR2 (germline): SGHTA, FQGNSA.

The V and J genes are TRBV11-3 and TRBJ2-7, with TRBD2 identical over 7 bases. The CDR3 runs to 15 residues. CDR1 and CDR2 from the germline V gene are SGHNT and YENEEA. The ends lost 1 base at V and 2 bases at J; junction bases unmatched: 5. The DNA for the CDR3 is TGTGCCAGCAGCTTAGGGACCGGGACTACCTACGAGCAGTACTTC. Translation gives CASSLGTGTTYEQYF.

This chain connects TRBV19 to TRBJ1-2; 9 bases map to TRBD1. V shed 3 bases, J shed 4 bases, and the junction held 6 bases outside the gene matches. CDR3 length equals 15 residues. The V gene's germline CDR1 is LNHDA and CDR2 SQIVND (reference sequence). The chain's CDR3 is CASSMGTGGGYGYTF. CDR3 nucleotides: TGTGCCAGTAGTATGGGAACAGGGGGCGGCTATGGCTACACCTTC.

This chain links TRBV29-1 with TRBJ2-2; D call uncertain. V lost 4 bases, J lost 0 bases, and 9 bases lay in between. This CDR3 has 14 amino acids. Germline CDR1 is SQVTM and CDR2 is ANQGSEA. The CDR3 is CSVAYSANTGELFF. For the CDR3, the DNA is TGCAGCGTTGCATACTCCGCGAACACCGGGGAGCTGTTTTTT.

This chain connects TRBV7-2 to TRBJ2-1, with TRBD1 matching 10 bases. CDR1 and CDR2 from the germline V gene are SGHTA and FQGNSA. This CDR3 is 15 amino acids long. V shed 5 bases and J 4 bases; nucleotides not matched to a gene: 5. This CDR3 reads CASSRGQGRYNEQFF. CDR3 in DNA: TGTGCCAGCAGCCGGGGACAGGGGCGATACAATGAGCAGTTCTTC.

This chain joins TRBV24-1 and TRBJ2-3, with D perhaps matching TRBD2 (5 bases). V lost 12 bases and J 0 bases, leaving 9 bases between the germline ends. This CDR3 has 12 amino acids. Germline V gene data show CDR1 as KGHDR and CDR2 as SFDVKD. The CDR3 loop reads CAVGESTDTQYF. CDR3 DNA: TGTGCCGTCGGGGAAAGCACAGATACGCAGTATTTT.

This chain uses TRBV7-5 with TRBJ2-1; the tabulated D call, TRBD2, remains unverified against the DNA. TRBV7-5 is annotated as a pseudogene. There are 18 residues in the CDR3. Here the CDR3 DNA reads TGTGCCAGAAGCGCTATACGGTGCGTGGCTAGCGGGAGGAGCGAGCAGTTCTTC. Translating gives CARSAIRCVASGRSEQFF.

The CDR3 here is CASSEEVAGETQYF. Here the CDR3 DNA reads TGTGCCAGCAGTGAAGAGGTAGCGGGAGAGACCCAGTACTTC. The genes are TRBV2 and TRBJ2-5, with 7 bases matching TRBD2. This CDR3 has 14 amino acids. CDR1 and CDR2 from the germline V gene are SNHLY and FYNNEI. Germline trimming cut 1 base from V and 4 bases from J; bases unmatched to any gene: 3.

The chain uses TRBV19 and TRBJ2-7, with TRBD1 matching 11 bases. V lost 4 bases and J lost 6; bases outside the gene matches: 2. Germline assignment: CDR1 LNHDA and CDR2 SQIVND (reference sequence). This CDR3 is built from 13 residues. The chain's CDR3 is CASSRDRGSEQYF. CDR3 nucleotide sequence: TGTGCCAGTAGTAGGGACAGGGGGAGCGAGCAGTACTTC.

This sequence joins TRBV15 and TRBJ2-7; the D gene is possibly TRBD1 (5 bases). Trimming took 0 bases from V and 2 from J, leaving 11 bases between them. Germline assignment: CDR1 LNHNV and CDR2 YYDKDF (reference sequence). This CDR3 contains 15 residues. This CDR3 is CATSRDQGLTYEQYF. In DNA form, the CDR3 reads TGTGCCACCAGCAGAGATCAGGGCTTGACCTACGAGCAGTACTTC.

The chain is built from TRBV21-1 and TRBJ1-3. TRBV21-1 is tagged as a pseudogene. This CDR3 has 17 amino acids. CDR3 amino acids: CASSKGPDRRGGNTIYF. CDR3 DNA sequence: TGTGCCAGCAGCAAAGGTCCGGACCGGAGGGGCGGAAACACCATATATTTT.

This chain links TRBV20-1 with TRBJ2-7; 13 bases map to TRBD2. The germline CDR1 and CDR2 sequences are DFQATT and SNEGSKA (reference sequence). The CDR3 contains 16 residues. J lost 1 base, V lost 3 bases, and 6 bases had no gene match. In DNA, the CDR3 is TGCAGTGCTAGTATGGGACTAGCGGGAAATTCCTACGAGCAGTACTTC. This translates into CSASMGLAGNSYEQYF.

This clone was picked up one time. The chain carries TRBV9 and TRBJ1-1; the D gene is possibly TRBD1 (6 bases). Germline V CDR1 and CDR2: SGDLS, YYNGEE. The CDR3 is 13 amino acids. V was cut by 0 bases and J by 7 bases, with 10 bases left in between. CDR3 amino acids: CASSVDSRGEAFF. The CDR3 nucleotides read TGTGCCAGCAGCGTAGATTCCAGGGGTGAAGCTTTCTTT.

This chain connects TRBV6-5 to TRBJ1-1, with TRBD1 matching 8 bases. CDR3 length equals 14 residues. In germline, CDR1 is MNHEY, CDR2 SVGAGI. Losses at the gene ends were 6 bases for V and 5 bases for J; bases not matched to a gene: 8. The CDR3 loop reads CASRQDRVKTEAFF. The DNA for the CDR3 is TGTGCCAGCAGACAGGACAGGGTCAAGACTGAAGCTTTCTTT.